What follows is one T cell receptor (beta chain) and its context. Its antigen is unknown. No much larger clone exists at a distance of one base, and base qualities are not known. There are 15 amino acids in the CDR3, from cysteine to phenylalanine inclusive. The retained sequence is limited to the CDR3, 45 bases, with the frame set at the first base. V ends up 0 bases short and J 1 base short, with an unmatched junction base count of 1. CDR1 is given as MNHEY and CDR2 as SVGAGI, both from the germline V gene. Whole blood was collected in K2EDTA tubes by collaborating institutions according to the institutions' own protocols. For TCRbeta analysis, collaborators shipped samples as frozen whole blood, isolated PBMCs, or DNA extracted from either of those sample types. TCRbeta CDR3 regions were amplified from genomic DNA using the immunoSEQ Assay, a bias-controlled multiplex PCR. The original pipeline was this. Within the assay, amplification of reference gene primers was used to estimate how many nucleated cells each sample contained. To quantify the absolute abundance of each unique TCRbeta CDR3 rearrangement, sequence reads were collapsed and filtered. Productive Simpson clonality was computed per sample as the square root of Simpson's diversity index over productive rearrangements. TCRdb limited this immuneACCESS table to in-frame rearrangements with V and J called. A share of clones is missing; checked studies link under half to unresolved V genes, and the rest is unexplained. The V and J calls and clone size are taken from that table; D and trimming were inferred from the DNA. The sample contains around 100,000 clones, 84% of them found a single time. Approximately 24% of the sample is held by the ten biggest clonotypes.

This specimen belongs to a study of blood T cell repertoires in COVID-19 (dated by TCRdb to 2019 to 2021). Study-level background: Samples covering the acute and convalescent phases of COVID-19 were provided by collaborators in the United States, Italy and Spain. The prospective study material was composed of cDNA or gDNA derived from T cells, B-cell-depleted T cells, or PBMCs. The dataset comprised deeply sampled blood TCRbeta repertoires from subjects exposed to, actively infected with, or recovered from COVID-19. The repertoires were made available in a free public database intended to serve as a resource for research on the immune response to SARS-CoV-2. The samples were drawn from the first 160 participants of the ongoing ImmuneRACE study and from 1,200 or so subjects provided by 6 global collaborators. A de-identified subject ID, COVID-19 status, age in years and sex were almost always included in the sample metadata. Where available, HLA class I and class II types were obtained from metadata supplied by the sample provider rather than from assay-based typing. Here is what the overall study found, with its caveats: The amount of clinical and demographic metadata varied by source and participant and was provided uncurated.

This chain joins TRBV6-5 to TRBJ1-1; the central 8 bases match TRBD1. The clonotype was recovered from a human donor in a cohort sampled during active COVID-19. The sequenced material came from peripheral blood. The nucleotide sequence is TGTGCCAGCAGTTACTCCGGACAGGGGAACACTGAAGCTTTCTTT. The translation is CASSYSGQGNTEAFF.